Listed below are T cell receptor beta chains from one sample, sequenced in a study of cytomegalovirus exposure and HLA in healthy donors. TCRdb's copy holds only in-frame clones and misses some; the assay was immunoSEQ multiplex PCR. The listing contains around 70,000 clones. Source material: PBMCs. These receptors all come from a female donor in good health and CMV-seropositive. Each CDR3 is given without its conserved first and last residue. The D gene is left open where the match is weak.

>TRBV7-9|.|TRBJ1-2
ASSSGSLRYGYT
>TRBV29-1|TRBD2|TRBJ2-3
SVPAEGGLADTQY
>TRBV6-1|.|TRBJ1-2
ASSETQRDNYGYT
>TRBV28|TRBD1|TRBJ2-5
ASSETGSEY
>TRBV18|.|TRBJ1-1
ASSQGHQNTEAF
>TRBV4-2|.|TRBJ2-2
ASSQVTGELF
>TRBV6-5|TRBD1|TRBJ1-5
ASSQGARQPQH
>TRBV6-5|.|TRBJ1-2
ASRESGFNYGYT
>TRBV7-8|TRBD1|TRBJ1-2
ASSLVGQDYGYT
>TRBV9|.|TRBJ1-6
ASSTRGGENSPLH
>TRBV19|TRBD2|TRBJ2-3
ASSIGGTSGGYTTDTQY
>TRBV7-9|.|TRBJ1-2
ASSFGSRGANYGYT
>TRBV27|TRBD1|TRBJ2-7
ASSATGGGTYEQY
>TRBV28|.|TRBJ1-5
ASRQVFNQPQH
>TRBV5-4|.|TRBJ2-7
ASSQEVMAVGYEQY
>TRBV6-1|TRBD1|TRBJ1-2
AGRRQGANGYT
>TRBV1|.|TRBJ2-5
TSLLAGVGETQY
>TRBV7-9|.|TRBJ2-7
ASSLALRSGTYEQY
>TRBV5-1|.|TRBJ1-2
ASSEDSYGYT
>TRBV6-5|.|TRBJ2-2
ASSYSGHFYTGELF
>TRBV9|TRBD2|TRBJ2-1
ASSALGRAGAGNEQF
>TRBV4-1|.|TRBJ2-4
ASSPSAKNIQY
>TRBV20-1|.|TRBJ2-7
SASEGYEQY
>TRBV7-9|.|TRBJ1-4
ASSLGQSTNEKLF
>TRBV18|TRBD1|TRBJ2-7
ASSPSTGGGQY
>TRBV28|.|TRBJ2-1
ASRVSGWGLNEQF
>TRBV19|.|TRBJ1-6
ASSKNRDNNSPLH
>TRBV5-8|.|TRBJ1-4
ASSATGATNEKLF
>TRBV5-1|TRBD2|TRBJ2-1
ASSRDYDSYNEQF
>TRBV4-1|.|TRBJ1-5
ASSHDTGGRSNQPQH
>TRBV27|.|TRBJ2-3
ASSWAIPGTDTQY
>TRBV5-4|.|TRBJ2-7
ASSQGTIYEQY
>TRBV7-2|TRBD2|TRBJ2-3
ASSSSGGRGDTQY
>TRBV2|TRBD2|TRBJ2-5
ATLGGASGETQY
>TRBV7-2|TRBD2|TRBJ2-7
ASSLGSSGTYEQY
>TRBV10-3|.|TRBJ2-7
AIRPEGVPEQY
>TRBV9|TRBD2|TRBJ2-1
ASSSLRGLAGGPYNEQF
>TRBV2|TRBD2|TRBJ2-5
ASSEPKILAGPKNQETQY
>TRBV5-1|.|TRBJ2-3
ASSPGLRMADTQY
>TRBV5-1|.|TRBJ2-5
ASSPGVTGSQETQY
>TRBV7-2|.|TRBJ2-7
ASSLGPDSYEQY
>TRBV2|TRBD2|TRBJ2-1
ALTSGNNEQF
>TRBV18|TRBD2|TRBJ2-3
ASSLREGVDTQY
>TRBV18|TRBD1|TRBJ2-5
ASSPDRGRGETQY
>TRBV19|TRBD1|TRBJ1-1
ASSNDRESTEAF
>TRBV6-4|.|TRBJ1-5
ASSEDNNQPQH
>TRBV5-1|.|TRBJ1-5
ASSLALGRPQH
>TRBV19|.|TRBJ2-3
ASTSGITDTQY
>TRBV5-6|TRBD1|TRBJ2-7
ASSLSQGAREQY
>TRBV5-1|TRBD1|TRBJ2-7
ASSHGQGATYEQY
>TRBV19|TRBD2|TRBJ2-1
ASSSALAGVGYEQF
>TRBV18|.|TRBJ2-7
ASSRRQDTYEQY
>TRBV28|.|TRBJ2-1
ASSGVRGEQF
>TRBV5-1|.|TRBJ2-3
ASRSGPDTQY
>TRBV7-9|TRBD1|TRBJ2-5
ASSFDRASQETQY
>TRBV19|TRBD1|TRBJ1-1
ASSSRDRTPYTEAF
>TRBV7-3|.|TRBJ1-5
ASSLRGNQPQH
>TRBV11-3|TRBD1|TRBJ2-2
ASTPRPGTGGTGELF
>TRBV25-1|TRBD1|TRBJ2-5
ASTDRWPQETQY
>TRBV29-1|.|TRBJ2-6
SVLDTSGANVLT